This is a list of T cell receptor beta chains from one sample in a study of control samples from healthy donors and cancer patients. Method: immunoSEQ multiplex PCR; TCRdb's copy keeps in-frame clones and lacks some. The table includes fewer than 150,000 clones, more than 80% detected once. Sequencing was performed on blood. Receptor source: a man aged 18 to 30 in good health. Each CDR3 is given with its conserved first and last residue. Size is omitted from some rows. Given values are once, few, many or a class for expanded clones.

13	TRBV5-1	TRBJ1-1	-	CASSLGGNTEAFF
15	TRBV6-5	TRBJ2-1	-	CASSYHGQGGNEQFF
14	TRBV7-9	TRBJ2-3	-	CASSAGTSADTQYF
15	TRBV13	TRBJ2-7	-	CASRNLAAGEYEQYF
14	TRBV7-9	TRBJ2-3	-	CASSSGGARDTQYF
15	TRBV9	TRBJ1-6	-	CASSVKTGNNSPLHF
11	TRBV28	TRBJ1-1	once	CATGVNTEAFF
14	TRBV30	TRBJ2-1	-	CAWSLDRGYNEQFF
17	TRBV3-1/TRBV3-2	TRBJ2-1	-	CASSQGTTSRDDNEQFF
12	TRBV7-9	TRBJ1-5	-	CASSTGQQPQHF
15	TRBV15	TRBJ2-7	once	CATSRERGSSYEQYF
13	TRBV5-4	TRBJ1-6	-	CASSLADNSPLHF
16	TRBV7-9	TRBJ2-7	-	CASSQTLGGIIREQYF
14	TRBV15	TRBJ1-5	-	CATTYRGDNQPQHF
15	TRBV7-2	TRBJ2-4	-	CASSTSGRWGNIQYF
14	TRBV5-4	TRBJ2-7	-	CASRFFGGSYEQYF
15	TRBV3-1/TRBV3-2	TRBJ2-1	-	CASSLAGAHHNEQFF
14	TRBV11-2	TRBJ2-3	-	CASSLRILADTQYF
13	TRBV20-1	TRBJ2-7	-	CSASSSSSYEQYF
15	TRBV5-8	TRBJ2-4	-	CASSFLPGLRDIQYF
13	TRBV10-3	TRBJ1-2	-	CAISESDSYGYTF
15	TRBV6-5	TRBJ2-7	-	CASNRFGGISYEQYF
13	TRBV4-1	TRBJ1-1	-	CASSQEGGTEAFF
14	TRBV11-3	TRBJ2-5	-	CASSPDLGMETQYF
13	TRBV7-9	TRBJ2-3	-	CASSLGFTDTQYF
15	TRBV5-1	TRBJ1-3	-	CASSPPTDSGNTIYF
14	TRBV6-6	TRBJ1-6	-	CATKVGGAESPLHF
12	TRBV28	TRBJ2-7	-	CASTRGSYEQYF
12	TRBV12-3/TRBV12-4	TRBJ1-5	once	CASSTPGVPQHF
13	TRBV7-2	TRBJ2-1	-	CASSSGQSNEQFF
12	TRBV27	TRBJ1-1	once	CASSLRGDEAFF
13	TRBV5-4	TRBJ1-4	-	CAVGSPTNEKLFF
17	TRBV28	TRBJ2-1	-	CASSLEGLAGGIDEQFF
13	TRBV7-9	TRBJ1-2	-	CASSFSANYGYTF
17	TRBV19	TRBJ2-3	-	CASSMTGTSGLTDTQYF
14	TRBV15	TRBJ1-1	few	CATSRGQVNTEAFF
14	TRBV29-1	TRBJ2-3	-	CSAYIAGGTDTQYF
14	TRBV5-1	TRBJ2-1	-	CASSFDRSGNEQFF
13	TRBV6-5	TRBJ1-6	-	CATQGTENSPLHF
14	TRBV7-9	TRBJ2-5	-	CASSILPRTETQYF
15	TRBV10-3	TRBJ1-6	-	CAISGQWGTDSPLHF
13	TRBV12-3/TRBV12-4	TRBJ2-2	-	CASSGQGPGELFF
15	TRBV7-2	TRBJ2-1	once	CASSSSRQGHNEQFF
15	TRBV5-1	TRBJ1-1	-	CASSTNGGIGTEAFF
15	TRBV4-1	TRBJ2-7	-	CASSPFGQEAYEQYF
14	TRBV6-5	TRBJ2-7	once	CASSSTGGSYEQYF
14	TRBV18	TRBJ1-1	-	CASSPDRANTEAFF
14	TRBV28	TRBJ2-1	once	CASTGQPQYNEQFF
15	TRBV6-5	TRBJ2-5	-	CASRRLAGAGETQYF
13	TRBV12-3/TRBV12-4	TRBJ2-5	-	CASRVAGSETQYF
20	TRBV3-1/TRBV3-2	TRBJ2-3	-	CASSQDPRTSGGPSTDTQYF
14	TRBV5-1	TRBJ1-6	-	CASSSGVSNSPLHF
16	TRBV6-1	TRBJ2-7	-	CASSEVEGIISYEQYF
18	TRBV5-1	TRBJ2-1	-	CASSLGLAGGRSYNEQFF
13	TRBV5-1	TRBJ1-1	-	CASSFKGEAEAFF